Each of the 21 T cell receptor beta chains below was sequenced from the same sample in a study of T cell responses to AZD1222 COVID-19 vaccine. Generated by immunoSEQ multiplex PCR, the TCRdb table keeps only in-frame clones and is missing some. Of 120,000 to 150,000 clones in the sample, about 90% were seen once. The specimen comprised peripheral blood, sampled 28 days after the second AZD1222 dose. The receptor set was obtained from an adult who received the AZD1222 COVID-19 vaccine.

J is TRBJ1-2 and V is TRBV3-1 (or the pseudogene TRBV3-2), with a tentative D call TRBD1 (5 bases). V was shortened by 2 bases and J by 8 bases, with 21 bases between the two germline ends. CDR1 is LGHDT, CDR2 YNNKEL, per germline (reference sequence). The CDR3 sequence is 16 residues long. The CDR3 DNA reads TGTGCCAGCAGCCAAACAGCTGCCAGTAACCGGGGGGGCTACACCTTC. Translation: CASSQTAASNRGGYTF.

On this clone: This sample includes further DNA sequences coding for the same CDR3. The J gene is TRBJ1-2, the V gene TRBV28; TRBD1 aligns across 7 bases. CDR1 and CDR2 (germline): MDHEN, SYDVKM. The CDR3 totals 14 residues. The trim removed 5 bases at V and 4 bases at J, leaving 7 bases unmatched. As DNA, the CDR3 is TGTGCCAGCAGTCTCCCGACAGGGACCTATGGCTACACCTTC. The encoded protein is CASSLPTGTYGYTF.

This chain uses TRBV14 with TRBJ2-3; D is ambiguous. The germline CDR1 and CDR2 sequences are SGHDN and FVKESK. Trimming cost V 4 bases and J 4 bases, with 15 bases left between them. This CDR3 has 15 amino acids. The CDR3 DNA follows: TGTGCCAGCAGCCCCCCAGGTTATCGGGCAGATACGCAGTATTTT. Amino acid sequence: CASSPPGYRADTQYF.

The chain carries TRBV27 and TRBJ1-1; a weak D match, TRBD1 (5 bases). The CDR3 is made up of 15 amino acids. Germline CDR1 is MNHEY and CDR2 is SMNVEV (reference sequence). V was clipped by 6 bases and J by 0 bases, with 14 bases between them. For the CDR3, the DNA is TGTGCCAGCAGCCGACTGGCGGGGGTGAACACTGAAGCTTTCTTT. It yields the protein CASSRLAGVNTEAFF.

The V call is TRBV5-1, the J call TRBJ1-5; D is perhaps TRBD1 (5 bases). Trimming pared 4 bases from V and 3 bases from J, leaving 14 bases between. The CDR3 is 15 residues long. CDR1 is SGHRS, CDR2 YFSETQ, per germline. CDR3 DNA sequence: TGCGCCAGCAGCCCATGGGACGGATTCAATCAGCCCCAGCATTTT. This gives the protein CASSPWDGFNQPQHF.

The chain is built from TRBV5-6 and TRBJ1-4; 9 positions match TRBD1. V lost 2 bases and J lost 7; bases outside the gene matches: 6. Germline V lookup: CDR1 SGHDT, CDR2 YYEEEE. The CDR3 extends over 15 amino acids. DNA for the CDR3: TGTGCCAGCAGCTTTTTCGGACAGGGGCTTGAAAAACTGTTTTTT. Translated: CASSFFGQGLEKLFF.

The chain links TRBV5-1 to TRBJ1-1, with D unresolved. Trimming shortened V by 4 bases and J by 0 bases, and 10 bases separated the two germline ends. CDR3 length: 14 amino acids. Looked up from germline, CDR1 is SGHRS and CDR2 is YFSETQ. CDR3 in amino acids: CASSDGFMNTEAFF. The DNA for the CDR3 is TGCGCCAGCAGCGACGGCTTTATGAACACTGAAGCTTTCTTT.

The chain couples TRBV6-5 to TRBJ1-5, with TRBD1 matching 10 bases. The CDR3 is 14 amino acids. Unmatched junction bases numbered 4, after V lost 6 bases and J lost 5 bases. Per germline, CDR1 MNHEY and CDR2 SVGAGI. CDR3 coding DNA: TGTGCCAGCAGGGTCGGGACAGGGGATCAGCCCCAGCATTTT. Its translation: CASRVGTGDQPQHF.

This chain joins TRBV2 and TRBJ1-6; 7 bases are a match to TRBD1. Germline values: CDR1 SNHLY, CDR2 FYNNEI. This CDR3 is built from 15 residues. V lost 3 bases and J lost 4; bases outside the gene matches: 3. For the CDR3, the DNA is TGTGCCAGCAGTGACAGGGACAGATATAATTCACCCCTCCACTTT. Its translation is CASSDRDRYNSPLHF.

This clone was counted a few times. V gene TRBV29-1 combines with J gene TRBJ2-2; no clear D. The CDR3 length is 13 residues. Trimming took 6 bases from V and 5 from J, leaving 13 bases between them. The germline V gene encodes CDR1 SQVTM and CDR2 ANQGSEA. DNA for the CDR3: TGCAGCGTGAAAAGGGTCGAGACCGGGGAGCTGTTTTTT. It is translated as CSVKRVETGELFF.

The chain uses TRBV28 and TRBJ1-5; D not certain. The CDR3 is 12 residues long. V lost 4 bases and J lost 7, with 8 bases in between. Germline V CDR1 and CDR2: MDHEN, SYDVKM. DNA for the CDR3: TGTGCCAGCAGTTCTGTCCCCCAGCCCCAGCATTTT. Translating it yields CASSSVPQPQHF.

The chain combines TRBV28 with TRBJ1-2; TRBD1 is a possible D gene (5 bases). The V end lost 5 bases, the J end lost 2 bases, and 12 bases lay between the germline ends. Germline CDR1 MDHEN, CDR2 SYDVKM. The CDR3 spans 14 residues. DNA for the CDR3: TGTGCCAGCAGTCCAGGGAGGCGGAACTATGGCTACACCTTC. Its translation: CASSPGRRNYGYTF.

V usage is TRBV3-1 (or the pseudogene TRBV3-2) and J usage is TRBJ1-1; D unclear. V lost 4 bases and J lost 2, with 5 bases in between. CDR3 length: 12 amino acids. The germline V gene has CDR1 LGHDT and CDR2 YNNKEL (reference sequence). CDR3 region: CASSLANTEAFF. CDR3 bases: TGTGCCAGCAGCCTGGCAAACACTGAAGCTTTCTTT.

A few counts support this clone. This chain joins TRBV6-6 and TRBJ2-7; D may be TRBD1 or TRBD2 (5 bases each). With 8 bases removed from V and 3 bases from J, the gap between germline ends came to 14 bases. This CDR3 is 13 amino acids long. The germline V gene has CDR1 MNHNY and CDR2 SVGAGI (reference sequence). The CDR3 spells CASVRGDGYEQYF. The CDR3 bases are TGTGCCAGCGTAAGGGGAGACGGCTACGAGCAGTACTTC.

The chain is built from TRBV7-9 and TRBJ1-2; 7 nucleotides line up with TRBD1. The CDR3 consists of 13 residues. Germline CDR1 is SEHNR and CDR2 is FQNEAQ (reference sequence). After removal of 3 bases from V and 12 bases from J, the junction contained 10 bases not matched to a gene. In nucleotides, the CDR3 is TGTGCCAGCAGCTTGGGGGACAGCGACTTTCACACCTTC. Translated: CASSLGDSDFHTF.

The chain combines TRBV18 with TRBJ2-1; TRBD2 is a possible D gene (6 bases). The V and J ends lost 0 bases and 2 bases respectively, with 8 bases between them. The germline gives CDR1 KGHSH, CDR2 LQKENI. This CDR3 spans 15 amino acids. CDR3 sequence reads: CASSPPSGPYNEQFF. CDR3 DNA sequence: TGTGCCAGCTCACCACCTAGCGGACCCTACAATGAGCAGTTCTTC.

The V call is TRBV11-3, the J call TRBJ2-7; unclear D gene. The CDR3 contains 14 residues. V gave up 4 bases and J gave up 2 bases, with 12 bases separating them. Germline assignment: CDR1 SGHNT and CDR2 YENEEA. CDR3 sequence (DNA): TGTGCCAGCAGCTCACAGAGTCGCCCCTACGAGCAGTACTTC. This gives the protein CASSSQSRPYEQYF.

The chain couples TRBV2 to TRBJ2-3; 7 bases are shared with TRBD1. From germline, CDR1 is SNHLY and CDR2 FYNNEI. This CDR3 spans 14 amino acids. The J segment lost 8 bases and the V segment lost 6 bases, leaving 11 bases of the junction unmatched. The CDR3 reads CASRTTGANPTQYF. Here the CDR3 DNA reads TGTGCCAGCAGGACCACAGGGGCGAATCCTACGCAGTATTTT.

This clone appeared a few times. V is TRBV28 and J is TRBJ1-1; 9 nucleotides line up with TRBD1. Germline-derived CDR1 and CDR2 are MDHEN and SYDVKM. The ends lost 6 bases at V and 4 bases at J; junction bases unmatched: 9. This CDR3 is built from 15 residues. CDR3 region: CASSPGDRAATEAFF. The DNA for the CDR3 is TGTGCCAGCAGCCCGGGGGACAGGGCTGCCACTGAAGCTTTCTTT. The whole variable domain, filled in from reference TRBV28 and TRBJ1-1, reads DVKVTQSSRYLVKRTGEKVFLECVQDMDHENMFWYRQDPGLGLRLIYFSYDVKMKEKGDIPEGYSVSREKKERFSLILESASTNQTSMYLCASSPGDRAATEAFFGQGTRLTVV.

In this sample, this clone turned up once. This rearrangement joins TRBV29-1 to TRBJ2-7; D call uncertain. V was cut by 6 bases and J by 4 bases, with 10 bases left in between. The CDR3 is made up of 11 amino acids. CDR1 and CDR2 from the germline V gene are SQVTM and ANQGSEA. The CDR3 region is CSVYGLYEQYF. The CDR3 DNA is TGCAGCGTATATGGGCTGTACGAGCAGTACTTC.

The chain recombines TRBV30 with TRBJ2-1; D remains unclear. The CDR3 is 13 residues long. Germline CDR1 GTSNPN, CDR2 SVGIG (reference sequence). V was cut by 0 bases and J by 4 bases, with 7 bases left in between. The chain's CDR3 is CAWSVESYNEQFF. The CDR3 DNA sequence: TGTGCCTGGAGTGTAGAAAGTTACAATGAGCAGTTCTTC. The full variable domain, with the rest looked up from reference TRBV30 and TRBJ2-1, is SQTIHQWPATLVQPVGSPLSLECTVEGTSNPNLYWYRQAAGRGLQLLFYSVGIGQISSEVPQNLSASRPQDRQFILSSKKLLLSDSGFYLCAWSVESYNEQFFGPGTRLTVL.